These T cell receptor beta chains were read from a single sample in a study of T cell repertoires in cytomegalovirus infection. TCRdb re-analysed the reads in MiXCR, keeping a single row per CDR3 protein. This sample has 650,000 to 900,000 distinct CDR3 sequences, with approximately 30% found just once. For these receptors, no antigen is known. Source: cultured CD8+ T cells from PBMCs, taken from culture after CMV antigen stimulation. These receptor sequences come from a human donor in good health (CMV status not recorded). Some clones in this sample may be carry-over from other donors' samples. Both conserved end residues are part of each CDR3. Fields, in order: D gene, clone size, V gene, J gene, CDR3 protein, CDR3 DNA. The D gene is left open where the match is weak. Where a row states a size, it is once, few, many or the class of an expanded clone; other rows omit it.

D: NA
size: NA
V: TRBV9
J: TRBJ2-1
CDR3: CASSATGTLLQFF
DNA: TGTGCCAGCAGCGCCACCGGGACACTCCTGCAGTTCTTC

D: NA
size: NA
V: TRBV4-1
J: TRBJ1-5
CDR3: CASRPGPYSNQPQHF
DNA: TGCGCCAGCAGGCCAGGGCCCTATAGCAATCAGCCCCAGCATTTT

D: NA
size: once
V: TRBV9
J: TRBJ1-2
CDR3: CASTLSENYGYTF
DNA: TGTGCCAGCACTCTTTCGGAGAACTATGGCTACACCTTC

D: TRBD2
size: NA
V: TRBV7-9
J: TRBJ2-5
CDR3: CASSSGVSGGSETQYF
DNA: TGTGCCTCCAGTTCTGGGGTTAGCGGGGGGTCAGAGACCCAGTACTTC

D: TRBD2
size: NA
V: TRBV6-5
J: TRBJ2-1
CDR3: CASSYNLGEGPYNEQFF
DNA: TGTGCCAGCAGTTATAATCTCGGGGAGGGACCCTACAATGAGCAGTTCTTC

D: NA
size: NA
V: TRBV6-6
J: TRBJ2-5
CDR3: CASSYGGSYQETQYF
DNA: TGTGCCAGCAGTTACGGGGGGTCGTACCAAGAGACCCAGTACTTC

D: TRBD2
size: NA
V: TRBV27
J: TRBJ2-5
CDR3: CASSLSERGVAQYF
DNA: TGTGCCAGCAGTTTATCGGAGCGGGGTGTGGCCCAGTACTTC

D: TRBD1
size: few
V: TRBV7-6
J: TRBJ1-1
CDR3: CASSPWTGAVLNTEAFF
DNA: TGTGCCAGCAGCCCCTGGACAGGGGCCGTGCTCAACACTGAAGCTTTCTTT

D: NA
size: many
V: TRBV6-5
J: TRBJ1-6
CDR3: CASSYSEALGNSPLHF
DNA: TGTGCCAGCAGTTACTCGGAAGCCCTTGGGAATTCACCCCTCCACTTT

D: TRBD1
size: many
V: TRBV27
J: TRBJ2-7
CDR3: CASSYGQGGYEQYF
DNA: TGTGCCAGCAGTTACGGACAGGGGGGCTACGAGCAGTACTTC

D: NA
size: NA
V: TRBV27
J: TRBJ2-1
CDR3: CASSLRGLLGEQFF
DNA: TGTGCCAGCAGTTTGAGGGGCCTATTGGGGGAGCAGTTCTTC

D: TRBD1
size: NA
V: TRBV5-1
J: TRBJ2-7
CDR3: CASSLETGGYEQYF
DNA: TGCGCCAGCAGCTTGGAGACAGGGGGCTACGAGCAGTACTTC

D: TRBD1
size: many
V: TRBV6-1
J: TRBJ1-2
CDR3: CASSSGQGREGYTF
DNA: TGTGCCAGCAGTTCGGGACAGGGGCGGGAAGGCTACACCTTC

D: NA
size: NA
V: TRBV27
J: TRBJ1-5
CDR3: CASSAGVYSNQPQHF
DNA: TGTGCCAGCAGTGCAGGGGTTTATAGCAATCAGCCCCAGCATTTT

D: NA
size: NA
V: TRBV7-9
J: TRBJ1-1
CDR3: CASPEEAFF
DNA: TGTGCCAGCCCCGAGGAGGCTTTCTTT

D: NA
size: once
V: TRBV25-1
J: TRBJ2-7
CDR3: CASSEYPRDGNYEQYF
DNA: TGTGCCAGCAGTGAATACCCCAGGGACGGAAACTACGAGCAGTACTTC

D: TRBD1
size: few
V: TRBV19
J: TRBJ2-7
CDR3: CASSGDRVPLYEQYF
DNA: TGTGCCAGTAGTGGAGACAGGGTCCCTCTCTACGAGCAGTACTTC

D: TRBD2
size: NA
V: TRBV6-2/TRBV6-3
J: TRBJ2-7
CDR3: CASRGLAGNSYEQYF
DNA: TGTGCCAGCAGAGGACTAGCGGGGAACTCCTACGAGCAGTACTTC

D: NA
size: many
V: TRBV7-2
J: TRBJ2-5
CDR3: CASSSRMLGIQETQYF
DNA: TGTGCCAGCAGCTCCCGTATGCTAGGTATCCAAGAGACCCAGTACTTC

D: NA
size: NA
V: TRBV29-1
J: TRBJ2-1
CDR3: CSVEPDGGYEQFF
DNA: TGCAGCGTTGAACCGGACGGAGGGTATGAGCAGTTCTTC

D: NA
size: many
V: TRBV12-3/TRBV12-4
J: TRBJ1-5
CDR3: CASSLARKLGGLEPQHF
DNA: TGTGCCAGCAGTTTAGCCCGAAAATTGGGAGGTTTGGAGCCCCAGCATTTT

D: NA
size: few
V: TRBV9
J: TRBJ2-6
CDR3: CASRDGLDSGANVLTF
DNA: TGTGCCAGCAGGGACGGACTCGACTCTGGGGCCAACGTCCTGACTTTC

D: TRBD2
size: NA
V: TRBV7-6
J: TRBJ2-1
CDR3: CASTGGGPANEQFF
DNA: TGTGCCAGCACCGGCGGGGGACCCGCCAATGAGCAGTTCTTC

D: TRBD2
size: NA
V: TRBV19
J: TRBJ2-7
CDR3: CASSIGRTSGDYEQYF
DNA: TGTGCCAGTAGTATAGGGAGGACTAGCGGGGACTACGAGCAGTACTTC

D: NA
size: NA
V: TRBV15
J: TRBJ2-1
CDR3: CATSRHDGYGADEQFF
DNA: TGTGCCACCAGCCGACATGATGGCTATGGGGCGGATGAGCAGTTCTTC

D: NA
size: NA
V: TRBV6-4
J: TRBJ2-4
CDR3: CASSDEPGENIQYF
DNA: TGTGCCAGCAGTGACGAACCAGGGGAAAACATTCAGTACTTC

D: TRBD2
size: few
V: TRBV7-6
J: TRBJ2-1
CDR3: CASSLESGGTSSYNEQFF
DNA: TGTGCCAGCAGCTTAGAGAGCGGGGGTACTAGCTCCTACAATGAGCAGTTCTTC

D: TRBD1
size: NA
V: TRBV9
J: TRBJ2-7
CDR3: CASRGQGHEQYF
DNA: TGTGCCAGCAGAGGACAGGGGCACGAGCAGTACTTC

D: TRBD1
size: NA
V: TRBV7-3
J: TRBJ1-5
CDR3: CASSERTGTQPQHF
DNA: TGTGCCAGCAGCGAAAGGACAGGGACTCAGCCCCAGCATTTT

D: TRBD1
size: NA
V: TRBV7-9
J: TRBJ2-7
CDR3: CGSSPLDRESYEQYF
DNA: TGTGGCAGCAGCCCTTTGGACAGGGAATCCTACGAGCAGTACTTC

D: NA
size: NA
V: TRBV12-3/TRBV12-4
J: TRBJ2-1
CDR3: CASTSVQGGYNEQFF
DNA: TGTGCCAGCACTAGCGTACAGGGAGGCTACAATGAGCAGTTCTTC

D: TRBD2
size: NA
V: TRBV7-3
J: TRBJ2-3
CDR3: CASSLRTSGFIDTQYF
DNA: TGTGCCAGCAGCTTAAGGACTAGCGGGTTCATAGATACGCAGTATTTT

D: TRBD1
size: NA
V: TRBV2
J: TRBJ2-5
CDR3: CASSERTGGFQETQYF
DNA: TGTGCCAGCAGTGAAAGGACAGGGGGCTTTCAAGAGACCCAGTACTTC

D: NA
size: NA
V: TRBV7-8
J: TRBJ2-2
CDR3: CASSLAVGGHTGELFF
DNA: TGTGCCAGCAGCTTGGCTGTTGGGGGGCACACCGGGGAGCTGTTTTTT

D: NA
size: few
V: TRBV12-3/TRBV12-4
J: TRBJ1-5
CDR3: CASSLMKGDQPQHF
DNA: TGTGCCAGCAGTTTGATGAAAGGGGATCAGCCCCAGCATTTT

D: TRBD2
size: NA
V: TRBV7-9
J: TRBJ2-3
CDR3: CASSGRTSGGVTDTQYF
DNA: TGTGCCAGCAGCGGAAGGACTAGCGGGGGGGTCACAGATACGCAGTATTTT

D: NA
size: many
V: TRBV7-9
J: TRBJ2-5
CDR3: CASSLVSGAQETQYF
DNA: TGTGCCAGCAGCTTAGTCTCCGGAGCCCAAGAGACCCAGTACTTC